Shown below are 16 T cell receptor beta chains from a single sample sequenced in a study of CD8 T cells in Susac syndrome. RNA, at about 0.45 to 1 ug, was reverse transcribed with random hexamers. One entry per CDR3 protein results from TCRdb running MiXCR on the immunoSEQ multiplex PCR reads. Of a few hundred thousand distinct CDR3 sequences listed, approximately 81% are singletons. The sample taken for sequencing was CD8+ T cells from PBMCs. Receptor source: a human donor with multiple sclerosis.

Written as DNA, the CDR3 is TGCAGTGCTAGGGCAGTAGTCAATGAAAAACTGTTTTTT. Protein: CSARAVVNEKLFF. This sequence joins TRBV20-1 and TRBJ1-4, with unresolved D. Trimming removed 3 bases at V and 5 bases at J, with 10 bases between. Germline V gene data show CDR1 as DFQATT and CDR2 as SNEGSKA (reference sequence). The CDR3 is 13 residues long.

The chain employs TRBV9 and TRBJ2-1, with D uncertain. This CDR3 comprises 12 residues. The germline V gene has CDR1 SGDLS and CDR2 YYNGEE. V lost 0 bases to trimming and J lost 7 bases, with 5 bases between them. This chain's CDR3 is CASSVDRNEQFF. Written as DNA, the CDR3 is TGTGCCAGCAGCGTAGATAGAAATGAGCAGTTCTTC.

This clonotype has only one observation. The chain carries TRBV29-1 and TRBJ2-1; no definite D call. V was trimmed by 7 bases and J by 6 bases, leaving 22 bases between them. CDR3 length equals 15 residues. From germline, CDR1 is SQVTM and CDR2 ANQGSEA. CDR3 DNA: TGCAGCGCCCTGACCTTGATTAGAAGTATCAATGAGCAGTTCTTC. Translated: CSALTLIRSINEQFF.

This sequence joins TRBV7-3 and TRBJ2-7; D perhaps matches TRBD1 (5 bases). V lost 5 bases to trimming and J lost 6 bases, with 20 bases between them. The germline gives CDR1 SGHTA, CDR2 FQGTGA. The CDR3 is 15 amino acids. CDR3 sequence: CASSKRAGPTSEQYF. In DNA, the CDR3 is TGTGCCAGCAGCAAAAGGGCAGGGCCCACGTCCGAGCAGTACTTC.

The rearrangement uses TRBV5-1 and TRBJ2-1, with 11 nucleotides matching TRBD2. The CDR3 is 16 residues long. Germline assignment: CDR1 SGHRS and CDR2 YFSETQ. V gave up 3 bases and J gave up 7 bases; unmatched junction bases: 9. CDR3: CASSSLAGGDLNEQFF. CDR3 DNA sequence: TGCGCCAGCAGCTCTTTAGCGGGAGGGGACTTGAATGAGCAGTTCTTC.

This rearrangement joins TRBV5-1 to TRBJ2-3, with 10 bases lining up with TRBD2. CDR1 SGHRS and CDR2 YFSETQ come from the germline V gene. V lost 0 bases, J lost 9 bases, and 10 bases stayed unmatched. The CDR3 has 16 residues. CDR3 in DNA: TGCGCCAGCAGCTTGGGGGCTAGCGGGAGAGCTGGCACGCAGTATTTT. As protein: CASSLGASGRAGTQYF.

The chain couples TRBV10-1 to TRBJ2-7; D possibly corresponds to TRBD2 (5 bases). Germline V CDR1 and CDR2: WNHNN, SYGVQD (reference sequence). The length of the CDR3 is 14 residues. V shed 7 bases and J shed 0 bases, with 13 bases lying between them. The CDR3 coding sequence is TGCGCCAGCATGGGAGAAGAGGGCTCCTACGAGCAGTACTTC. Translated, it gives CASMGEEGSYEQYF.

This CDR3 is CASSRVWAGGPNEQFF. CDR3 nucleotides: TGTGCCAGCAGTCGCGTCTGGGCGGGAGGGCCCAATGAGCAGTTCTTC. The gene calls are TRBV6-1 and TRBJ2-1; 9 bases are shared with TRBD2. The ends lost 5 bases at V and 6 bases at J; junction bases unmatched: 11. This CDR3 comprises 16 residues. Germline V gives CDR1 MNHNS, CDR2 SASEGT.

This rearrangement joins TRBV2 to TRBJ2-7, with no clear D. CDR1 is SNHLY, CDR2 FYNNEI, per germline. V was cut by 3 bases and J by 4 bases, with 4 bases left in between. The CDR3 runs to 11 residues. The CDR3 DNA sequence: TGTGCCAGCAGTGACCGGTACGAGCAGTACTTC. This sequence encodes CASSDRYEQYF. Looking up the rest from reference TRBV2 and TRBJ2-7 gives the full variable domain: EPEVTQTPSHQVTQMGQEVILRCVPISNHLYFYWYRQILGQKVEFLVSFYNNEISEKSEIFDDQFSVERPDGSNFTLKIRSTKLEDSAMYFCASSDRYEQYFGPGTRLTVT.

The chain carries TRBV28 and TRBJ2-7, with 12 bases fitting TRBD1. The CDR3 consists of 15 residues. V shed 4 bases, J shed 2 bases, and the junction held 3 bases outside the gene matches. In germline, CDR1 is MDHEN, CDR2 SYDVKM. CDR3 nucleotide sequence: TGTGCCAGCAGTTACCGGGACAGGGGGCCCTACGAGCAGTACTTC. Amino acids: CASSYRDRGPYEQYF.

The chain couples TRBV5-1 to TRBJ2-7; D is ambiguous. Trimming left V 0 bases short and J 3 bases short, with 4 bases between. This CDR3 is built from 12 residues. Germline CDR1 and CDR2: SGHRS and YFSETQ. The CDR3 loop is CASSLEDYEQYF. CDR3 in DNA: TGCGCCAGCAGCTTGGAGGACTACGAGCAGTACTTC.

The V call is TRBV5-6, the J call TRBJ2-2; a weak D match, TRBD2 (6 bases). Trimming took 4 bases from V and 5 from J, leaving 21 bases between them. In germline, CDR1 is SGHDT, CDR2 YYEEEE. The CDR3 consists of 17 residues. The CDR3 region is CASSEEVTLRETGELFF. In nucleotides, the CDR3 is TGTGCCAGCAGCGAGGAAGTGACATTACGGGAGACCGGGGAGCTGTTTTTT.

This chain joins TRBV6-4 and TRBJ1-2; D uncertain. Trimming stripped 4 bases from V and 10 bases from J, with 10 bases between. Per germline, CDR1 MRHNA and CDR2 SNTAGT. This CDR3 is 11 amino acids long. CDR3 in DNA: TGTGCCAGCAGTGCTCTGCCTCACTACACCTTC. It translates to CASSALPHYTF.

This chain links TRBV28 with TRBJ2-1; D remains unclear. The CDR3 is made up of 14 amino acids. The germline V and J ends were trimmed by 3 bases and 5 bases, with 11 bases remaining between them. Germline-derived CDR1 and CDR2 are MDHEN and SYDVKM. The CDR3 sequence: CASSFARNHNEQFF. For the CDR3, the DNA is TGTGCCAGCAGTTTCGCGCGGAACCACAATGAGCAGTTCTTC.

The gene calls are TRBV7-3 and TRBJ2-7, with 9 bases aligning to TRBD2. CDR3 length: 15 residues. J was trimmed by 6 bases and V by 5 bases; bases with no gene match: 11. Germline V lookup: CDR1 SGHTA, CDR2 FQGTGA. The CDR3 reads CASSPGGGGRREQYF. DNA for the CDR3: TGTGCCAGCAGCCCCGGCGGGGGGGGGCGCCGCGAGCAGTACTTC. The full variable domain, rest sourced from reference TRBV7-3 and TRBJ2-7, is GAGVSQTPSNKVTEKGKYVELRCDPISGHTALYWYRQSLGQGPEFLIYFQGTGAADDSGLPNDRFFAVRPEGSVSTLKIQRTERGDSAVYLCASSPGGGGRREQYFGPGTRLTVT.

The chain recombines TRBV27 with TRBJ1-1; D is undetermined. Trimming stripped 2 bases from V and 3 bases from J, with 7 bases between. This CDR3 spans 13 amino acids. Looked up from germline, CDR1 is MNHEY and CDR2 is SMNVEV (reference sequence). CDR3 amino acids: CASSLLPHTEAFF. CDR3 DNA sequence: TGTGCCAGCAGTTTACTCCCTCACACTGAAGCTTTCTTT.